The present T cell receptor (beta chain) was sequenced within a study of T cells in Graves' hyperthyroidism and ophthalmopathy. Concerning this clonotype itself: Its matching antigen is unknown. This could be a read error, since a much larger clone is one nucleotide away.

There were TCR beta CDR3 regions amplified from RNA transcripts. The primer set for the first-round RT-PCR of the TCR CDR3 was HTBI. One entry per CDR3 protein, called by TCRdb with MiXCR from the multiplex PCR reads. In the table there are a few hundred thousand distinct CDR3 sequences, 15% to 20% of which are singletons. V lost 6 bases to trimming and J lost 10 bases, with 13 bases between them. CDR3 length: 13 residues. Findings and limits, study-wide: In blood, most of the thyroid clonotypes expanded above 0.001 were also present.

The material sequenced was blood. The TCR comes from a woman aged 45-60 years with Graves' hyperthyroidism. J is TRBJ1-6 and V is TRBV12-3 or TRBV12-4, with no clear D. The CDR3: CASSRGLGSPLHF. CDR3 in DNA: TGTGCCAGCAGCCGAGGACTAGGATCACCCCTCCACTTT.